This TCR beta chain was sequenced for a study of T cell repertoires in ileal Crohn's disease. Produced via immunoSEQ multiplex PCR; TCRdb's table is partial and in-frame only. The sample lists 11,000 or so clones, 75% to 85% seen once, with under 15% in the top ten. Time point denoted: neoterminal ileum biopsy at postoperative endoscopy, about 6 months after surgery. This TCR was recovered from an adult with Crohn's disease. The material sequenced was ileal tissue.

This CDR3 reads CASSKRLWETGGTEAFF. The CDR3 nucleotides are TGTGCCAGCAGCAAAAGGTTATGGGAGACAGGTGGCACTGAAGCTTTCTTT. The genes are TRBV21-1 and TRBJ1-1; TRBD1 is the table's D call, not checked against the DNA. TRBV21-1 is described as a pseudogene. The length of the CDR3 is 17 residues.